This T cell receptor beta chain was identified in a study of cytomegalovirus exposure and HLA in healthy donors. V was pared by 4 bases and J by 0 bases, with 3 bases between. This CDR3 is built from 12 residues. From germline, CDR1 is SGHRS and CDR2 YFSETQ. Only one count was recorded for this clone. PCR used 60 Vbeta primers and 13 Jbeta primers. Clones were sequenced by immunoSEQ multiplex PCR, and TCRdb holds only the in-frame ones, with some missing. The sample carries roughly 110,000 clones, around three quarters recorded once. The chain carries TRBV5-1 and TRBJ2-3; D unclear. The receptor was derived from a boy aged 5-17 years in good health and CMV-seronegative. Source material: PBMCs. CDR3 bases: TGCGCCAGCAGCCATAGCACAGATACGCAGTATTTT. It encodes CASSHSTDTQYF.